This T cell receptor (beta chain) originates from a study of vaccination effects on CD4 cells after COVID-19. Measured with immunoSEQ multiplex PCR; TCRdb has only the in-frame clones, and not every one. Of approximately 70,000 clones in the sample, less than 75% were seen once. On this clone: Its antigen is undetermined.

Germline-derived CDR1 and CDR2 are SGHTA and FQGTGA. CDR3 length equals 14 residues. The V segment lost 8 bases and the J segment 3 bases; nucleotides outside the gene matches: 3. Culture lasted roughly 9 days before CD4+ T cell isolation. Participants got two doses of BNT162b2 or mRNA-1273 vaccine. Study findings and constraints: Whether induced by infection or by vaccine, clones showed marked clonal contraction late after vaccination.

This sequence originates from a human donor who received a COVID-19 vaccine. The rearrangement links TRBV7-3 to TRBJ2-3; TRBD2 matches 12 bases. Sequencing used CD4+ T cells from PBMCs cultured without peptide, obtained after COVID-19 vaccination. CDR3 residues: CASRTSGATDTQYF. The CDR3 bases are TGTGCCAGCCGGACTAGCGGGGCTACAGATACGCAGTATTTT.